This is a list of T cell receptor beta chains from one sample in a study of STAT3 mutations in large granular lymphocyte leukemia. TCRdb's copy holds only in-frame clones and misses some; the assay was immunoSEQ multiplex PCR. The table lists about 4,000 clones, 82% of them singletons. Sequencing input: peripheral blood mononuclear cells. These receptors all come from a boy between 10 and 17 years old with T-cell large granular lymphocyte leukemia. Some clones in this sample may be carry-over from other donors' samples. Both conserved end residues are part of each CDR3. The D gene is left open where the match is weak. A row's size may be missing; if present it is once, few, many or a size class.

.	TRBV12-5	TRBJ1-5	.	TGTGCTAGTAACAGGTATAGCAATCAGCCCCAGCATTTT	CASNRYSNQPQHF
.	TRBV12-5	TRBJ2-7	.	TGTGCTAGTGGTTTGGGACCCGGCTACGAGCAGTACTTC	CASGLGPGYEQYF
.	TRBV30	TRBJ2-6	once	TGTGCCTGGAGTGTGAGCTCTGGGGCCAACGTCCTGACTTTC	CAWSVSSGANVLTF
.	TRBV12-5	TRBJ1-2	.	TGTGCTAGTTTTGACCCCATGCGTGGGGCGAACTATGGCTACACCTTC	CASFDPMRGANYGYTF
TRBD1	TRBV29-1	TRBJ2-6	.	TGCAGCGTTTCACAGGGGTCGGGGGCCAACGTCCTGACTTTC	CSVSQGSGANVLTF
TRBD2	TRBV13	TRBJ2-1	once	TGTGCCAGCAGCCTGACGCGGGGGGGCATTAAGAATGAGCAGTTCTTC	CASSLTRGGIKNEQFF
.	TRBV29-1	TRBJ2-1	.	TGCAGCGTCCCCCGGGACAGGGGAGGCGGGAGGGCCACCCATGAGCAGTTCTTC	CSVPRDRGGGRATHEQFF
TRBD2	TRBV7-9	TRBJ2-3	.	TGTGCCAGCAGCTTAGCGGGGACTAGCGGGAGTGATACGCAGTATTTT	CASSLAGTSGSDTQYF
.	TRBV5-4	TRBJ2-3	.	TGTGCCAGCAGCCCTCCCGAGCCTAGCTCGAACACAGATACGCAGTATTTT	CASSPPEPSSNTDTQYF
TRBD2	TRBV5-4	TRBJ2-7	.	TGTGCCAGCAGTCCGGAGCTAAGCGGGGGACGGGAGCAGTACTTC	CASSPELSGGREQYF
TRBD1	TRBV18	TRBJ2-7	.	TGTGCCAGCTCAGGCGCGACAGGGGGGGAGCAGTACTTC	CASSGATGGEQYF
TRBD2	TRBV4-2	TRBJ2-5	medium-sized	TGTGCCAGCAGCCAAGAGCGGGGGGCGCAAGAGACCCAGTACTTC	CASSQERGAQETQYF
TRBD1	TRBV5-1	TRBJ1-5	.	TGCGCCAGCAGCTCTGGGACAGGGGAGCCCCAGCATTTT	CASSSGTGEPQHF
.	TRBV5-1	TRBJ2-1	.	TGCGCCAGCAGCTTGAGACGAACCTACAATGAGCAGTTCTTC	CASSLRRTYNEQFF
TRBD2	TRBV5-1	TRBJ2-3	.	TGCGCCAGCAGCTTGAGGGGGACTAGCGGGATATCCACAGATACGCAGTATTTT	CASSLRGTSGISTDTQYF
.	TRBV5-4	TRBJ2-7	.	TGTGCCAGCAGCATCAGACTAGGAAGCGTCCACGAGCAGTACTTC	CASSIRLGSVHEQYF